Listed below are T cell receptor beta chains from one sample, sequenced in a study of T-cell memory formation after mild COVID-19. TCRdb reanalysed the 5' RACE reads using MiXCR and keeps one entry per CDR3 protein. This sample has 55,000 to 75,000 distinct CDR3 sequences, with 28% found just once. Specimen: PBMCs or a T cell subset sorted from them (not recorded which). The receptors derive from a man between 18 and 29 years old who had mild COVID-19 (a few samples of this study predate the infection). Cell type and time point are not known. Both conserved end residues are part of each CDR3. A D gene is named only where the DNA matches it firmly. Only some rows state a clone size, as once, few, many or a class for expanded clones.

>TRBJ2-3|few|TRBV6-5|.
TGTGCCAGCAGCTGGGGGGTCACAGATACGCAGTATTTT
CASSWGVTDTQYF
>TRBJ2-3|many|TRBV6-4|TRBD2
TGTGCCAGCAGTGACCTAGCGGGGGGTAGCACAGATACGCAGTATTTT
CASSDLAGGSTDTQYF
>TRBJ2-7|once|TRBV30|.
TGTGCCTGGAGTGCGCAATACGAGCAGTACTTC
CAWSAQYEQYF
>TRBJ2-2|few|TRBV11-2|TRBD1
TGTGCCAGCAGCTTTTTCCCCACAGGGGGCACCGGGGAGCTGTTTTTT
CASSFFPTGGTGELFF
>TRBJ1-2|.|TRBV5-1|.
TGCGCCAGCAGCTTGGACGCAGGAGCCCGTGGCTACACCTTC
CASSLDAGARGYTF
>TRBJ2-2|.|TRBV6-6|TRBD1
TGTGCCAGCAGTTACTCGCGCGGGCCGGCGGGACAGGGGGATGGAACCGGGGAGCTGTTTTTT
CASSYSRGPAGQGDGTGELFF
>TRBJ2-3|.|TRBV7-9|.
TGTGCCAGCAGCCCACCTGTAATTGTGGGTCATGGGGATACGCAGTATTTT
CASSPPVIVGHGDTQYF
>TRBJ1-1|.|TRBV7-7|.
TGTGCCAGCAGCTTATCTCTCGGGACTGAAGCTTTCTTT
CASSLSLGTEAFF
>TRBJ2-1|.|TRBV6-5|TRBD2
TGTGCCAGCAGTAAAAACAGGGGACTAGCGAAAAGTAATGAGCAGTTCTTC
CASSKNRGLAKSNEQFF
>TRBJ2-5|few|TRBV12-3/TRBV12-4|.
TGTGCCAGCAGCCGACGGGGATACCAAGAGACCCAGTACTTC
CASSRRGYQETQYF
>TRBJ1-1|.|TRBV5-1|.
TGCGCCAGCAGCTTGTGGCAGGGCGGCGACACTGAAGCTTTCTTT
CASSLWQGGDTEAFF
>TRBJ2-2|few|TRBV29-1|.
TGCAGCGTTAGCAGGGCGAACACCGGGGAGCTGTTTTTT
CSVSRANTGELFF
>TRBJ1-5|few|TRBV12-3/TRBV12-4|.
TGTGCCAGCAGACCCCGGGACCCCAATCAGCCCCAGCATTTT
CASRPRDPNQPQHF
>TRBJ2-7|.|TRBV20-1|TRBD2
TGCAGTGCTAGAGTAGAGTCTAGCGGGGGCTTCTACGAGCAGTACTTC
CSARVESSGGFYEQYF
>TRBJ2-2|.|TRBV5-1|.
TGCGCCAGCAGCCCCCAGTCACCCACCGGGGAGCTGTTTTTT
CASSPQSPTGELFF
>TRBJ1-1|few|TRBV11-2|TRBD1
TGTGCCAGCAGCCGACAGGGGAGGGCTGAAGCTTTCTTT
CASSRQGRAEAFF
>TRBJ2-1|few|TRBV24-1|.
TGTGCCACCAGTGACACAAAGACGGGGTCACCCTACAATGAGCAGTTCTTC
CATSDTKTGSPYNEQFF
>TRBJ2-7|few|TRBV10-3|.
TGTGCCATCAGCGCCCTGGCGGGGAGCTCCTACGAGCAGTACTTC
CAISALAGSSYEQYF
>TRBJ2-3|.|TRBV7-9|.
TGTGCCAGCAGCCCCCGGACACCCTCTAGCACAGATACGCAGTATTTT
CASSPRTPSSTDTQYF
>TRBJ2-7|.|TRBV20-1|.
TGCAGTGCTAGAGCATTCCGGGTTGGAGAGTTAGACGAGCAGTACTTC
CSARAFRVGELDEQYF
>TRBJ2-5|once|TRBV4-3|TRBD2
TGCGCCAGCAGCCAAGGACTAGCGGGGGGGCACCCTCCATGGACCCAGTACTTC
CASSQGLAGGHPPWTQYF
>TRBJ2-3|.|TRBV12-5|.
TGTGCTAGTGGTTTGGCCTTGACAGATACGCAGTATTTT
CASGLALTDTQYF
>TRBJ1-6|few|TRBV9|.
TGTGCCAGCAGCCCGGCGGACAGAATGATCTATAATTCACCCCTCCACTTT
CASSPADRMIYNSPLHF
>TRBJ2-4|.|TRBV5-1|TRBD1
TGCGCCAGCAGCCCGGGACAGGGAACCAAAAACATTCAGTACTTC
CASSPGQGTKNIQYF
>TRBJ2-4|few|TRBV4-2|TRBD1
TGTGCCAGCAGCCCAACGACAGGGGCGCAGATCCTAGCCAAAAACATTCAGTACTTC
CASSPTTGAQILAKNIQYF
>TRBJ2-1|few|TRBV20-1|.
TGCAGTGCTAGTGGAGGGGGCGGGGTGTCCTACAATGAGCAGTTCTTC
CSASGGGGVSYNEQFF
>TRBJ2-7|.|TRBV29-1|.
TGCAGCGTTGTGGAGACGGTATCCTACGAGCAGTACTTC
CSVVETVSYEQYF
>TRBJ2-1|few|TRBV4-2|.
TGTGCCACGAGAGGTCCGGGGGCACCTGAGCAGTTCTTC
CATRGPGAPEQFF
>TRBJ1-1|.|TRBV19|.
TGTGCCAGTAGTATCCAGGAGAAAAACACTGAAGCTTTCTTT
CASSIQEKNTEAFF
>TRBJ2-4|.|TRBV7-8|TRBD1
TGTGCCAGCAGCCTTCCGGGGACAGGGGTGAACATTCAGTACTTC
CASSLPGTGVNIQYF
>TRBJ2-2|.|TRBV5-1|.
TGCGCCAGCAGCTTGGGGCAGCACACCGGGGAGCTGTTTTTT
CASSLGQHTGELFF
>TRBJ2-1|few|TRBV4-1|.
TGCGCCAGCAGCCACGCGTACAATGAGCAGTTCTTC
CASSHAYNEQFF
>TRBJ2-1|.|TRBV7-9|.
TGTGCCAGCAGTCTCCCGGGGGGCGGTAACAATGAGCAGTTCTTC
CASSLPGGGNNEQFF
>TRBJ2-3|.|TRBV7-9|.
TGTGCCAGCCTTGCGCCTAGCACAGATACGCAGTATTTT
CASLAPSTDTQYF
>TRBJ2-5|few|TRBV6-6|.
TGTGCCAGCAGTTACGGGGCTGGGGAACAAGAGACCCAGTACTTC
CASSYGAGEQETQYF
>TRBJ2-3|.|TRBV4-2|.
TGTGCCAGCAGCCAAGAAACAGGGCCAGATACGCAGTATTTT
CASSQETGPDTQYF
>TRBJ1-6|.|TRBV4-1|.
TGCGCCAGCAGCCGGGGCAGTTCTAATTCACCCCTCCACTTT
CASSRGSSNSPLHF
>TRBJ2-5|.|TRBV28|.
TGTGCCAGCAGCCGCCCCCTCGGGGAGACCCAGTACTTC
CASSRPLGETQYF
>TRBJ2-4|.|TRBV6-5|TRBD2
TGTGCCAGCAGGCCGGGGGGGCCGGCCAAAAACATTCAGTACTTC
CASRPGGPAKNIQYF